These 5 T cell receptor beta chains were sequenced from one sample in a study of blood T cell repertoires in COVID-19. Measured with immunoSEQ multiplex PCR; TCRdb has only the in-frame clones, and not every one. The sample lists 300,000 to 350,000 clones; around 90% were seen once. The sample taken for sequencing was peripheral blood. Receptors were obtained from a man under 40 with COVID-19, enrolled during active disease.

The chain joins TRBV27 to TRBJ1-2; possibly TRBD1 for D (6 bases). V dropped 6 bases and J dropped 8 bases, with 13 bases sitting between them. The CDR3 is 12 residues long. CDR1 and CDR2 from the germline V gene are MNHEY and SMNVEV (reference sequence). CDR3 amino acids: CASRMTGGGYTF. The CDR3 region has the DNA TGTGCCAGCAGGATGACAGGTGGAGGCTACACCTTC.

V and J are TRBV5-6 and TRBJ1-1; the D gene is possibly TRBD1 (5 bases). The germline V and J ends were trimmed by 4 bases and 11 bases, with 15 bases remaining between them. The length of the CDR3 is 12 residues. In germline, CDR1 is SGHDT, CDR2 YYEEEE. In DNA form, the CDR3 reads TGTGCCAGCAGCCGACCGGGGGTATGGGCTTTCTTT. Translated: CASSRPGVWAFF.

The chain couples TRBV19 to TRBJ1-1; 9 nucleotides line up with TRBD1. The CDR3 contains 15 residues. The ends lost 4 bases at V and 3 bases at J; junction bases unmatched: 6. Germline CDR1 LNHDA, CDR2 SQIVND (reference sequence). The CDR3 DNA sequence: TGTGCCAGTAGTAAAAAACGACAGGGGGACACTGAAGCTTTCTTT. Translated: CASSKKRQGDTEAFF. The full variable domain, its missing parts supplied by reference TRBV19 and TRBJ1-1, is DGGITQSPKYLFRKEGQNVTLSCEQNLNHDAMYWYRQDPGQGLRLIYYSQIVNDFQKGDIAEGYSVSREKKESFPLTVTSAQKNPTAFYLCASSKKRQGDTEAFFGQGTRLTVV.

Concerning this clone: This same CDR3 is encoded by further DNA sequences in the sample. The chain carries TRBV18 and TRBJ2-5; D gene unclear. Trimming removed 3 bases from V and 1 base from J, with 6 bases in between. CDR1 is KGHSH, CDR2 LQKENI, per germline. The CDR3 is 13 residues long. This CDR3 reads CASSPPSQETQYF. The DNA for the CDR3 is TGTGCCAGCTCACCGCCCAGCCAAGAGACCCAGTACTTC.

V usage is TRBV11-2 and J usage is TRBJ2-1, with TRBD2 identical over 8 bases. Germline V lookup: CDR1 SGHAT, CDR2 FQNNGV. The CDR3 has 16 amino acids. J gave up 4 bases and V 4 bases, and 9 bases lay outside the gene matches. The CDR3 is CASSSRGGGRYNEQFF. CDR3 in DNA: TGTGCCAGCAGCTCCCGGGGGGGCGGTCGGTACAATGAGCAGTTCTTC. Supplemented by reference TRBV11-2 and TRBJ2-1, the full variable domain reads EAGVAQSPRYKIIEKRQSVAFWCNPISGHATLYWYQQILGQGPKLLIQFQNNGVVDDSQLPKDRFSAERLKGVDSTLKIQPAKLEDSAVYLCASSSRGGGRYNEQFFGPGTRLTVL.